This T cell receptor beta chain was captured in a study of blood T cell repertoires in COVID-19. Whole-study context: Sample material is recorded as cDNA or gDNA derived from T cells, B-cell-depleted T cells, or PBMCs.

Germline V gene data show CDR1 as SGHRS and CDR2 as YFSETQ. V gave up 4 bases and J gave up 8 bases, with 15 bases separating them. This CDR3 is 14 amino acids long. In the original processing: Estimation of nucleated cell counts relied on the amplification of reference gene primers. Assay used: immunoSEQ multiplex PCR; TCRdb lists only in-frame clones, some missing. V, J and clone size were drawn from that table, and D and trimming were deduced from the DNA. The data show roughly 200,000 clones, roughly 83% seen once. Patients in Seattle were enrolled during active infection, then followed longitudinally.

This chain connects TRBV5-1 to TRBJ1-4, with a weak D call TRBD1 (6 bases). This sequence was found in a woman between 40 and 55 years old with COVID-19, enrolled during active disease. The sample comprised peripheral blood. As DNA, the CDR3 is TGCGCCAGCAGCGTAACAGGGTACGGGGAAAAACTGTTTTTT. Its protein product is CASSVTGYGEKLFF.